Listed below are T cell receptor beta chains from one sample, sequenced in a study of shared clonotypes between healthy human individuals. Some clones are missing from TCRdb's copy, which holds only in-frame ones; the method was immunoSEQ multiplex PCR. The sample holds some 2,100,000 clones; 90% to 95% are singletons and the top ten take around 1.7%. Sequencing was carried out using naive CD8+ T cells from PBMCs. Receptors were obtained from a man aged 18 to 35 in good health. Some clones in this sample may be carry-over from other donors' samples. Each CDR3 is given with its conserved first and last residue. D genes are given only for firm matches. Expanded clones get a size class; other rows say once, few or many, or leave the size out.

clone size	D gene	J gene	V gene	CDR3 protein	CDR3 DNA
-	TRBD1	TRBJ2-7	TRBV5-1	CASSWAPGQGNEQYF	TGCGCCAGCAGCTGGGCCCCCGGACAGGGTAACGAGCAGTACTTC
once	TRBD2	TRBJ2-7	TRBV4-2	CASSTGLAGVYEQYF	TGTGCCAGCAGCACTGGACTAGCGGGAGTCTACGAGCAGTACTTC
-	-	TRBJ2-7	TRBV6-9	CRDCCSYEQYF	TGTCGGGACTGCTGCTCCTACGAGCAGTACTTC
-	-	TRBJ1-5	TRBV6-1	CASSDGQRVLSNQPQHF	TGTGCCAGCAGTGATGGACAGAGAGTTTTGAGCAATCAGCCCCAGCATTTT
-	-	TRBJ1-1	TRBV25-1	CASSESVFGTEAFF	TGTGCCAGCAGTGAATCGGTTTTTGGCACTGAAGCTTTCTTT
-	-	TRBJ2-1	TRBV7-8	CASSPEVNEQFF	TGTGCCAGCAGCCCAGAGGTCAATGAGCAGTTCTTC
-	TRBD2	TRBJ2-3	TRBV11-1	CASSLDGRAPDTQYF	TGTGCCAGCAGCTTAGACGGGAGGGCCCCAGATACGCAGTATTTT
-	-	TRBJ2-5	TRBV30	CAWSAEEGTQYF	TGTGCCTGGAGTGCTGAGGAGGGGACCCAGTACTTC
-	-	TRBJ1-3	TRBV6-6	CASSYWDTIYF	TGTGCCAGCAGTTACTGGGACACCATATATTTT
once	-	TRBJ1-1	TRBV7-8	CASSLGSGAITEAFF	TGTGCCAGCAGCTTAGGGTCGGGGGCGATAACTGAAGCTTTCTTT
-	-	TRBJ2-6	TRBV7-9	CASSLQDPGEEANVLTF	TGTGCCAGCAGCCTCCAGGACCCGGGGGAGGAGGCCAACGTCCTGACTTTC
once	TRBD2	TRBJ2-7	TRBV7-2	CASSISSGRAYEQYF	TGTGCCAGCAGCATTTCTAGCGGGAGGGCCTACGAGCAGTACTTC
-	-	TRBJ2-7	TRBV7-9	CASSSNSARSYEQYF	TGTGCCAGCAGCTCCAATAGCGCACGCTCCTACGAGCAGTACTTC
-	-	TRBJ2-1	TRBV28	CASSFREQFF	TGTGCCAGCAGTTTTCGTGAGCAGTTCTTC
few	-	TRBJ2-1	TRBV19	CASSMVSNAYNEQFF	TGTGCCAGTAGTATGGTTAGTAACGCCTACAATGAGCAGTTCTTC
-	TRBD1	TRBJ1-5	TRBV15	CATSRGQGGFQPQHF	TGTGCCACCAGCAGAGGACAGGGCGGTTTCCAGCCCCAGCATTTT
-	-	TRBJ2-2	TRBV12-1	CASSFGRRRELFF	TGTGCCAGCAGCTTTGGGCGTAGGCGGGAGCTGTTTTTT
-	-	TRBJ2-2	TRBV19	CASSIGRGRTGELFF	TGTGCCAGTAGTATCGGGCGGGGGCGCACCGGGGAGCTGTTTTTT
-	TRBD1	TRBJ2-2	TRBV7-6	CASSPGTGGFGELFF	TGTGCCAGCAGCCCGGGGACAGGGGGCTTCGGGGAGCTGTTTTTT
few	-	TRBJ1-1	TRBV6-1	CASREIPPEAFF	TGTGCCAGCAGAGAAATACCCCCTGAAGCTTTCTTT
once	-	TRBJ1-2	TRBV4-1	CASSQVGQADYYGYTF	TGCGCCAGCAGCCAAGTTGGGCAGGCAGACTACTATGGCTACACCTTC
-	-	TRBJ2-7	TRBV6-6	CASRPGRGSYEQYF	TGTGCCAGCAGGCCGGGCAGGGGATCCTACGAGCAGTACTTC
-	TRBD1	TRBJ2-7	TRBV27	CASSPRTGAYEQYF	TGTGCCAGCAGTCCCCGCACAGGGGCCTACGAGCAGTACTTC
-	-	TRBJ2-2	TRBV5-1	CASSTEVWGYTGELFF	TGCGCCAGCAGCACGGAGGTCTGGGGGTACACCGGGGAGCTGTTTTTT
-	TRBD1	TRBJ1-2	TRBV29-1	CSVRTGKPDYYTF	TGCAGCGTCCGGACAGGGAAGCCGGATTACTACACCTTC
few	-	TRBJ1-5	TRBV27	CASSLGSNQPQHF	TGTGCCAGCAGTTTAGGGAGCAATCAGCCCCAGCATTTT
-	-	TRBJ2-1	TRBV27	CASSLINTGGVSYNEQFF	TGTGCCAGCAGTTTAATAAATACAGGGGGGGTCTCCTACAATGAGCAGTTCTTC
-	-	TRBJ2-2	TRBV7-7	CASSSLAGSAGELFF	TGTGCCAGCAGCTCCCTGGCAGGGTCGGCCGGGGAGCTGTTTTTT
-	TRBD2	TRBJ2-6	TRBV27	CASTAGVRRGSGANVLTF	TGTGCCAGCACTGCAGGCGTTAGGCGGGGGTCCGGGGCCAACGTCCTGACTTTC
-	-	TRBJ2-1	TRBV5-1	CASSLNGKAYNEQFF	TGCGCCAGCAGCTTGAATGGGAAAGCCTACAATGAGCAGTTCTTC
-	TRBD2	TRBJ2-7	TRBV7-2	CASSLAAGGGYEQYF	TGTGCCAGCAGCTTAGCAGCGGGGGGCGGCTACGAGCAGTACTTC
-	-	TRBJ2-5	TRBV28	CASSSTGFQETQYF	TGTGCCAGCAGTTCGACAGGATTCCAAGAGACCCAGTACTTC
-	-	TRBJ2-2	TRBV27	CASSLQGTYTGELFF	TGTGCCAGCAGTCTACAAGGGACTTACACCGGGGAGCTGTTTTTT
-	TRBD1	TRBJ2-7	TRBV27	CASSFQGEFYEQYF	TGTGCCAGCAGTTTCCAGGGGGAGTTCTACGAGCAGTACTTC
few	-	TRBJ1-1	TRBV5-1	CASSPWTDNTEAFF	TGCGCCAGCAGCCCATGGACGGATAACACTGAAGCTTTCTTT
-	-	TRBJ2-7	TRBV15	CATSRLNGEQYF	TGTGCCACCAGCAGACTAAACGGCGAGCAGTACTTC
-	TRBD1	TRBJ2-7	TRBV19	CASSIGTGLTYEQYF	TGTGCCAGTAGTATAGGGACAGGGTTAACCTACGAGCAGTACTTC
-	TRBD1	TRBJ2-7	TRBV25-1	CARWDSLYEQYF	TGTGCCAGGTGGGACAGCCTATACGAGCAGTACTTC
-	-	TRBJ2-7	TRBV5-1	CASSQHRGQVAGESSEQYF	TGCGCCAGCAGCCAACACAGGGGGCAGGTAGCGGGAGAGTCCAGCGAGCAGTACTTC
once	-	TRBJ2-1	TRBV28	CASSLTEYNEQFF	TGTGCCAGCAGTTTAACTGAATACAATGAGCAGTTCTTC
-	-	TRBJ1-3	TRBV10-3	CAISPGTISGNTIYF	TGTGCCATTTCTCCGGGGACCATCTCTGGAAACACCATATATTTT
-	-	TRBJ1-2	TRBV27	CASSFHAQYGYTF	TGTGCCAGCAGTTTTCATGCCCAATATGGCTACACCTTC
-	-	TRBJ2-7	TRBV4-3	CASSQVFNREGEQYF	TGCGCCAGCAGCCAAGTCTTTAACAGGGAGGGCGAGCAGTACTTC
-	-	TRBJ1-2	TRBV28	CASIGTFNYGYTF	TGTGCCAGTATTGGGACATTCAACTATGGCTACACCTTC
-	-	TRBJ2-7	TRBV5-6	CASSFEGGQYF	TGTGCCAGCAGCTTTGAAGGGGGGCAGTACTTC
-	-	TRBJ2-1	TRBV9	CASSVAHSSYNEQFF	TGTGCCAGCAGCGTAGCGCACAGCTCCTACAATGAGCAGTTCTTC
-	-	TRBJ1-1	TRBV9	CASSVAKGLNTEAFF	TGTGCCAGCAGCGTAGCAAAGGGGCTGAACACTGAAGCTTTCTTT
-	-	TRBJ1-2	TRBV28	CASSIEAAKYGYTF	TGTGCCAGCAGTATCGAGGCGGCTAAGTATGGCTACACCTTC
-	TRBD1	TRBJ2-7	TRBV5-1	CASSPGTGLYEQYF	TGCGCCAGCAGCCCCGGGACAGGACTCTACGAGCAGTACTTC
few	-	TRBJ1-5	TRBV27	CASSLIPGSQPQHF	TGTGCCAGCAGTTTAATCCCGGGGAGTCAGCCCCAGCATTTT
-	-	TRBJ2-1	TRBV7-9	CASSLGWFETDLSQFF	TGTGCCAGCAGCTTAGGATGGTTTGAGACGGATTTGTCGCAGTTCTTC